Each of the 21 T cell receptor beta chains below was sequenced from the same sample in a study of blood T cell repertoires in COVID-19. Sequenced by immunoSEQ multiplex PCR; TCRdb stores in-frame clones only, minus some. This table holds 150,000 to 200,000 clones, more than 75% found once. Sequences were obtained from peripheral blood. These receptors were collected from a man aged 35-49 years with active or convalescent COVID-19.

The chain is built from TRBV2 and TRBJ1-2; possibly TRBD1 for D (5 bases). The CDR3 is 13 residues long. The germline CDR1 and CDR2 sequences are SNHLY and FYNNEI. Deletions cut 2 bases from V and 1 base from J, with 5 bases between. The CDR3 nucleotides are TGTGCCAGCAGTGAACAGGGTAACTATGGCTACACCTTC. Translated: CASSEQGNYGYTF.

The chain links TRBV6-2 or TRBV6-3 to TRBJ2-2; possible D gene TRBD2, 5 bases. Germline V gives CDR1 MNHEY, CDR2 SVGEGT. The length of the CDR3 is 16 residues. V shed 3 bases and J shed 0 bases, with 11 bases lying between them. The CDR3: CASSYRGITNTGELFF. CDR3 in DNA: TGTGCCAGCAGTTATAGAGGGATAACGAACACCGGGGAGCTGTTTTTT.

This clone showed up just once. The chain joins TRBV5-1 to TRBJ1-1; no definite D call. Trimming removed 2 bases at V and 6 bases at J, with 11 bases between. The CDR3 loop spans 13 amino acids. Germline loops: CDR1 SGHRS, CDR2 YFSETQ. This chain's CDR3 is CASSLSGEAEAFF. Here the CDR3 DNA reads TGCGCCAGCAGCTTATCCGGGGAGGCTGAAGCTTTCTTT.

With regard to this clone: At one boundary the junction diverges from the germline segment, which might be a read error. J is TRBJ1-1 and V is TRBV11-2; 7 nucleotides match TRBD1. Per the germline V gene, CDR1 is SGHAT and CDR2 is FQNNGV. The CDR3 sequence is 14 residues long. The CDR3 is CASRLGGMNTEAFF. DNA of the CDR3: TGTGCCAGCAGGTTAGGGGGCATGAACACTGAAGCTTTCTTT.

The chain combines TRBV7-9 with TRBJ1-1; D not certain. Looked up from germline, CDR1 is SEHNR and CDR2 is FQNEAQ (reference sequence). This CDR3 has 14 amino acids. Trimming removed 0 bases at V and 2 bases at J, with 7 bases between. The CDR3 loop is CASSLARINTEAFF. The CDR3 DNA follows: TGTGCCAGCAGCTTAGCCAGGATCAACACTGAAGCTTTCTTT. The whole variable domain, filled in from reference TRBV7-9 and TRBJ1-1, reads DTGVSQNPRHKITKRGQNVTFRCDPISEHNRLYWYRQTLGQGPEFLTYFQNEAQLEKSRLLSDRFSAERPKGSFSTLEIQRTEQGDSAMYLCASSLARINTEAFFGQGTRLTVV.

The V gene is TRBV5-4, the J gene TRBJ1-2; 10 bases fit TRBD1. CDR3 size: 16 residues. Germline assignment: CDR1 SGHNT and CDR2 YYREEE (reference sequence). Trimming removed 6 bases from V and 8 bases from J; junction bases left unmatched: 16. The DNA of the CDR3 is TGTGCCAGCACCGTCGGACAGGGGGTCCAACATAGGGGCTACACCTTC. It codes for CASTVGQGVQHRGYTF.

The CDR3 bases are TGTGCCAGCAGCCGCCCCGACAGGGTGAACACTGAAGCTTTCTTT. Amino acid sequence: CASSRPDRVNTEAFF. The J gene is TRBJ1-1, the V gene TRBV5-6; 7 nucleotides agree with TRBD1. Germline CDR1 is SGHDT and CDR2 is YYEEEE. The CDR3 totals 15 residues. J lost 0 bases, V lost 4 bases, and 6 bases had no gene match. Based on the CDR3 plus reference TRBV5-6 and TRBJ1-1, the full variable domain is DAGVTQSPTHLIKTRGQQVTLRCSPKSGHDTVSWYQQALGQGPQFIFQYYEEEERQRGNFPDRFSGHQFPNYSSELNVNALLLGDSALYLCASSRPDRVNTEAFFGQGTRLTVV.

This clone showed up just once. The chain uses TRBV21-1 and TRBJ1-5; TRBD1, the table's D call, was not compared with the DNA. TRBV21-1 is assigned pseudogene status. The CDR3 has 16 residues. In DNA, the CDR3 is TGTGCCAGCACCTTAAATGGACAGCTACCTAATCAGCCCCAGCATTTT. It translates to CASTLNGQLPNQPQHF.

This clone was observed a handful of times. V gene TRBV2 combines with J gene TRBJ1-2; tentative D call: TRBD1 (6 bases). V was clipped by 4 bases and J by 7 bases, with 10 bases between them. Germline lookup yields CDR1 SNHLY and CDR2 FYNNEI. The CDR3 runs to 12 residues. CDR3 sequence: CASSVNRVGYTF. Here the CDR3 DNA reads TGTGCCAGCAGTGTTAACAGGGTTGGCTACACCTTC.

The V gene is TRBV4-1, the J gene TRBJ2-7, with 8 nucleotides matching TRBD1. The V and J ends lost 3 bases and 2 bases, in that order; junction bases with no gene match: 3. The CDR3 extends over 14 amino acids. The germline CDR1 and CDR2 sequences are MGHRA and YSYEKL. CDR3 nucleotides: TGCGCCAGCAGCCAGAGGACAGGGACCTACGAGCAGTACTTC. It yields the protein CASSQRTGTYEQYF.

V usage is TRBV10-3 and J usage is TRBJ1-2; D ambiguous. CDR1 and CDR2 from the germline V gene are ENHRY and SYGVKD. Trimming removed 3 bases from V and 3 bases from J, with 14 bases in between. There are 15 residues in the CDR3. The DNA for the CDR3 is TGTGCCATCAGTGAACCCTCGACGACACACTATGGCTACACCTTC. It translates to CAISEPSTTHYGYTF.

This chain uses TRBV3-1 (or the pseudogene TRBV3-2) with TRBJ1-4; the match to TRBD1 covers 10 bases. Trimming cost V 6 bases and J 2 bases; bases outside gene matches: 3. The CDR3 runs to 15 residues. Germline V gene sequence: CDR1 LGHDT, CDR2 YNNKEL (reference sequence). The CDR3 spells CASRRDRGTNEKLFF. The CDR3 bases are TGTGCCAGCAGAAGGGACAGGGGCACTAATGAAAAACTGTTTTTT.

V and J are TRBV30 and TRBJ2-1; D possibly corresponds to TRBD2 (5 bases). The CDR3 is 14 residues long. Per the germline V gene, CDR1 is GTSNPN and CDR2 is SVGIG (reference sequence). Trimming took off 2 bases at V and 2 bases at J, with 10 bases between the two ends. As DNA, the CDR3 is TGTGCCTGGAGTAGAAGCGGTACCTACAATGAGCAGTTCTTC. The encoded protein is CAWSRSGTYNEQFF.

The chain joins TRBV5-1 to TRBJ2-3; 7 bases align to TRBD1. The germline V gene has CDR1 SGHRS and CDR2 YFSETQ. Trimming took 1 base from V and 3 from J; bases not matched to a gene: 2. This CDR3 contains 14 residues. The CDR3 loop is CASSLSTGTDTQYF. CDR3 coding DNA: TGCGCCAGCAGCTTGTCGACAGGGACAGATACGCAGTATTTT.

This chain uses TRBV5-8 with TRBJ2-3, with 8 positions matching TRBD1. V was clipped by 2 bases and J by 7 bases; unmatched bases: 6. The CDR3 length is 14 residues. Germline V gene data show CDR1 as SGHTS and CDR2 as YDEGEE. CDR3 amino acids: CASSFRDRMNTQYF. CDR3 nucleotide sequence: TGTGCCAGCAGCTTCCGGGACAGGATGAATACGCAGTATTTT.

The chain has TRBV3-1 (or the pseudogene TRBV3-2) and TRBJ2-7, with D uncertain. Germline V lookup: CDR1 LGHDT, CDR2 YNNKEL (reference sequence). The CDR3 is 18 residues long. V was trimmed by 2 bases and J by 0 bases, leaving 20 bases between them. The CDR3 DNA is TGTGCCAGCAGCCAAAGCCGTTGGCAGGAAATCTTCTCCTACGAGCAGTACTTC. Residues: CASSQSRWQEIFSYEQYF.

The chain employs TRBV5-6 and TRBJ1-5, with D tentatively TRBD1 (5 bases). CDR1 SGHDT and CDR2 YYEEEE come from the germline V gene. This CDR3 has 15 residues. The ends were cut back, 1 base at V and 0 bases at J, with 8 bases in the middle. Written as DNA, the CDR3 is TGTGCCAGCAGCTTGAGGGGTTATAGCAATCAGCCCCAGCATTTT. Translating gives CASSLRGYSNQPQHF.

V is TRBV5-4 and J is TRBJ1-2, with a tentative D call TRBD1 (5 bases). Germline values: CDR1 SGHNT, CDR2 YYREEE (reference sequence). This CDR3 region has 12 residues. V dropped 1 base and J dropped 8 bases, with 9 bases sitting between them. The CDR3 DNA is TGTGCCAGCAGCTTGCCAGGGAAAGGCTACACCTTC. Protein sequence: CASSLPGKGYTF.

The chain has TRBV7-2 and TRBJ2-1; D is possibly TRBD2 (6 bases). CDR1 SGHTA and CDR2 FQGNSA come from the germline V gene. The CDR3 length is 12 residues. Trimming removed 10 bases from V and 0 bases from J, with 7 bases in between. The CDR3 reads CATGSSYNEQFF. The CDR3 DNA is TGTGCCACCGGGAGCTCCTACAATGAGCAGTTCTTC.

V gene TRBV5-1 combines with J gene TRBJ1-2, with a possible D match to TRBD1 (6 bases). CDR3 length: 15 amino acids. V lost 4 bases to trimming and J lost 4 bases, with 17 bases between them. Germline CDR1 SGHRS, CDR2 YFSETQ. The CDR3 here is CASSPPGLDSYGYTF. The CDR3 DNA follows: TGCGCCAGCAGCCCGCCGGGCCTGGACAGCTATGGCTACACCTTC.

The chain has TRBV18 and TRBJ1-4, with 7 bases lining up with TRBD1. V lost 4 bases, J lost 0 bases, and 11 bases stayed unmatched. The CDR3 covers 18 residues. Germline loops: CDR1 KGHSH, CDR2 LQKENI. CDR3 residues: CASSRYLRDRSTNEKLFF. The CDR3 DNA reads as TGTGCCAGCTCACGGTACCTCCGGGACAGATCAACTAATGAAAAACTGTTTTTT.